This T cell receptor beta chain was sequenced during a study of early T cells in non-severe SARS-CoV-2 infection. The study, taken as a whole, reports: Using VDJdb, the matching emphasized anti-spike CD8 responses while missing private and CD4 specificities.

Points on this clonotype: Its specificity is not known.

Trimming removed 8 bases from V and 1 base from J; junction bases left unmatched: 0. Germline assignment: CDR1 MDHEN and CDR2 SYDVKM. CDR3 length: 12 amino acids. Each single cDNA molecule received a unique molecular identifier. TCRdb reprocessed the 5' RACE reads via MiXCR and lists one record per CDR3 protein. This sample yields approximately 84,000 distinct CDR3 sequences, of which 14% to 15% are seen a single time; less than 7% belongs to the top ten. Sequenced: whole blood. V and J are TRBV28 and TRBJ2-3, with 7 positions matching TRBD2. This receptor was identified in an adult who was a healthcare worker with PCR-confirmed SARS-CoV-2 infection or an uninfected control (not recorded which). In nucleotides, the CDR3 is TGTGCCAGCGGGGGGGGCACAGATACGCAGTATTTT. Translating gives CASGGGTDTQYF.